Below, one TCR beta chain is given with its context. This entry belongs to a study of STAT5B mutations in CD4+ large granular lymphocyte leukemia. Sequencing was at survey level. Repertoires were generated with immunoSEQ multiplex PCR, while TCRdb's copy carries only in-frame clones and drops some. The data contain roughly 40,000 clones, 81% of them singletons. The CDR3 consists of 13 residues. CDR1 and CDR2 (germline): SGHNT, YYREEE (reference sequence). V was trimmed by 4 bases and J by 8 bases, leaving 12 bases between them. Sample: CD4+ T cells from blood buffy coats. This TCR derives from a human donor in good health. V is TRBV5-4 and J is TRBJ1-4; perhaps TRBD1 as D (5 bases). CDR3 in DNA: TGTGCCAGCAGCCCGGACTGGGGGGAAAAACTGTTTTTT. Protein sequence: CASSPDWGEKLFF.